This TCR beta chain emerged from a study of long-term antiretroviral therapy in people with HIV. Study-wide points: Data on ART adherence, viral resistance or therapy changes were unavailable.

Turning to this clone: The antigen is unknown.

The immunoSEQ assay was v3.0, run at survey level. The sequencing target was about 35,000-55,000 T-cell genomes per sample. TCRdb keeps only in-frame clones here, not all; method: immunoSEQ multiplex PCR. The table lists 30,000 or so clones, about four fifths of them singletons. Trimming at V came to 0 bases and at J to 2 bases, leaving 6 bases not matched to a gene. This CDR3 comprises 16 residues. Looked up from germline, CDR1 is SGHTS and CDR2 is YDEGEE. The gene calls are TRBV5-8 and TRBJ1-1, with 8 bases lining up with TRBD1. This sequence was found in a man in his late teens or twenties with HIV. The material sequenced was unsorted PBMCs, taken 0.4 years after starting antiretroviral therapy. CDR3 protein: CASSLAGTGLNTEAFF. CDR3 bases: TGTGCCAGCAGCTTGGCTGGGACAGGTCTAAACACTGAAGCTTTCTTT.